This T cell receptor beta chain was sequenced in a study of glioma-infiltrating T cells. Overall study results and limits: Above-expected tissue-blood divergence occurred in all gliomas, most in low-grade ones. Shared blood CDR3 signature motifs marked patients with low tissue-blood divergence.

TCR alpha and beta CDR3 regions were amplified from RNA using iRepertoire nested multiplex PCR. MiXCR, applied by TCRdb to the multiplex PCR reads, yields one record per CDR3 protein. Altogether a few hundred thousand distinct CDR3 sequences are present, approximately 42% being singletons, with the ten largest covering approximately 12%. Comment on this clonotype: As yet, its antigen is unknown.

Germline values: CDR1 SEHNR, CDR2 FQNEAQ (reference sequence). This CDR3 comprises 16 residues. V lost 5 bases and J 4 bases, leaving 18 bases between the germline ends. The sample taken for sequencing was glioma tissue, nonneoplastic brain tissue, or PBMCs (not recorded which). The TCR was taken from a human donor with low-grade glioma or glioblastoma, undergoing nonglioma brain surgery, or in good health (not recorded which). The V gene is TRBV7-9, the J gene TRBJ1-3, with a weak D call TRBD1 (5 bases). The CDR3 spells CASSGLDKTGGNTIYF. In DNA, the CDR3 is TGTGCCAGCAGCGGATTGGACAAGACGGGAGGAAACACCATATATTTT. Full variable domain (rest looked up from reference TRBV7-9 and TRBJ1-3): DTGVSQNPRHKITKRGQNVTFRCDPISEHNRLYWYRQTLGQGPEFLTYFQNEAQLEKSRLLSDRFSAERPKGSFSTLEIQRTEQGDSAMYLCASSGLDKTGGNTIYFGEGSWLTVV.